The 8 T cell receptor beta chains in this list originate from one sample, sequenced in a study of control samples from healthy donors and cancer patients. This table comes from immunoSEQ multiplex PCR, and its TCRdb copy is limited to in-frame clones, with some not included. This table has tens of thousands of clones, over 85% appearing once. Sequencing input: PBMCs. The receptors originated from a woman aged 40 to 50 with lung cancer.

The chain carries TRBV5-1 and TRBJ2-3, with D tentatively TRBD2 (6 bases). In germline, CDR1 is SGHRS, CDR2 YFSETQ. The CDR3 is 14 amino acids. V was shortened by 4 bases and J by 6 bases, with 15 bases between the two germline ends. The CDR3 nucleotides are TGCGCCAGCAGCCCGGGACTCGAAGGGGATACGCAGTATTTT. Translation gives CASSPGLEGDTQYF.

The chain recombines TRBV11-3 with TRBJ2-1, with 8 bases identical to TRBD2. The germline CDR1 and CDR2 sequences are SGHNT and YENEEA. The CDR3 sequence is 15 residues long. V gave up 6 bases and J gave up 5 bases; unmatched junction bases: 9. The CDR3 nucleotides read TGTGCCAGCAGTCACGGACTAGCCCGGGACAATGAGCAGTTCTTC. Protein product: CASSHGLARDNEQFF. Full variable domain (outside the CDR3, taken from reference TRBV11-3 and TRBJ2-1): EAGVVQSPRYKIIEKKQPVAFWCNPISGHNTLYWYLQNLGQGPELLIRYENEEAVDDSQLPKDRFSAERLKGVDSTLKIQPAELGDSAVYLCASSHGLARDNEQFFGPGTRLTVL.

V and J are TRBV7-9 and TRBJ1-3; no definite D call. This CDR3 is 14 amino acids long. Trimming cost V 2 bases and J 4 bases, with 9 bases left between them. Per germline, CDR1 SEHNR and CDR2 FQNEAQ (reference sequence). The CDR3 is CASSLQVAGNTIYF. CDR3 DNA sequence: TGTGCCAGCAGCTTACAGGTTGCGGGAAACACCATATATTTT.

V is TRBV19 and J is TRBJ1-3, with D perhaps TRBD1 (5 bases). V lost 10 bases and J lost 4, with 17 bases in between. The CDR3 sequence is 14 residues long. Germline loops: CDR1 LNHDA, CDR2 SQIVND (reference sequence). The CDR3: CATRDLAEGNTIYF. CDR3 coding DNA: TGTGCCACCCGGGACCTTGCCGAAGGAAACACCATATATTTT.

The CDR3 nucleotides are TGCGCCAGCAGCACGGGGGACCAGCGGGATACGCAGTATTTT. Translating gives CASSTGDQRDTQYF. V usage is TRBV5-1 and J usage is TRBJ2-3, with a weak D call TRBD2 (6 bases). This CDR3 contains 14 residues. Germline assignment: CDR1 SGHRS and CDR2 YFSETQ. V gave up 4 bases and J gave up 6 bases, with 15 bases separating them.

The chain couples TRBV25-1 to TRBJ2-2; no clear D. The V and J ends lost 0 bases and 2 bases respectively, with 7 bases between them. The length of the CDR3 is 15 residues. The germline gives CDR1 MGHDK, CDR2 SYGVNS. The CDR3 coding sequence is TGTGCCAGCAGTGAATATACCCCAAACACCGGGGAGCTGTTTTTT. Its translation: CASSEYTPNTGELFF.

This sequence joins TRBV14 and TRBJ2-7, with 8 bases aligning to TRBD1. CDR3 length equals 14 residues. V lost 4 bases, J lost 1 base, and 3 bases stayed unmatched. Looked up from germline, CDR1 is SGHDN and CDR2 is FVKESK. In nucleotides, the CDR3 is TGTGCCAGCAGCCCCTGGACAGGGTCCTACGAGCAGTACTTC. This gives the protein CASSPWTGSYEQYF.

The chain carries TRBV4-1 and TRBJ2-1, with TRBD1 matching 8 bases. Germline V gene sequence: CDR1 MGHRA, CDR2 YSYEKL. With 3 bases clipped from V and 9 bases from J, the junction kept 7 bases outside the gene matches. The CDR3 loop spans 14 amino acids. CDR3 sequence (DNA): TGCGCCAGCAGCCAGGGGGCAGGGGGCGGTGAGCAGTTCTTC. Protein sequence: CASSQGAGGGEQFF.